This TCR beta chain originates from a study of T-cell reconstitution after alpha-beta-depleted transplantation in children. The germline V gene has CDR1 LNHNV and CDR2 YYDKDF (reference sequence). V lost 1 base and J 3 bases, leaving 7 bases between the germline ends. The CDR3 runs to 13 residues. A TCRbeta library incorporating unique molecular identifiers was prepared. TCRdb re-called the PCR reads with MiXCR, one entry per CDR3 protein. The data contain 350,000 to 450,000 distinct CDR3 sequences, roughly 20% of them seen just once; the ten biggest clones take up 3% to 4%. This clonotype occurred many times.

The sequencing used PBMCs from the stem cell graft donor, collected from the stem cell graft. The gene calls are TRBV15 and TRBJ2-7; no clear D gene. This clonotype was obtained from a human donor who donated a stem cell graft to a child with acute myeloid leukemia. CDR3 protein: CATSRGENYEQYF. CDR3 coding DNA: TGTGCCACCAGCAGAGGAGAGAACTACGAGCAGTACTTC.